The subject of this entry is one TCR beta chain. The CDR3 is 16 residues long. Per germline, CDR1 SGHDN and CDR2 FVKESK. Trimming took 4 bases from V and 2 from J; bases not matched to a gene: 7. Each CDR3 protein is one row after TCRdb ran MiXCR on the RT-PCR reads. This sample has 920,000 or so distinct CDR3 sequences, with approximately 19% found just once. The data were taken from a study of patients and donors after allogeneic stem cell transplantation. The source material was blood, either unsorted or a sorted T cell fraction (not recorded which). The receptor comes from a human donor who was either an allogeneic HSCT recipient or a stem cell or donor lymphocyte infusion donor (not recorded which). It is not recorded whose cells these are; they may come from a transplant donor. This chain joins TRBV14 and TRBJ2-3; TRBD2 matches at 9 bases. DNA of the CDR3: TGTGCCAGCAGCCGCAGTAGCGGGGGATTCACAGATACGCAGTATTTT. This encodes CASSRSSGGFTDTQYF.